This T cell receptor (beta chain) was captured in a study of read filtering for tumor transcriptome and immune sequencing. The library was built from 400 ng RNA with molecular barcoded adaptors for alpha/delta and beta/gamma chains. A single record per CDR3 protein comes from TCRdb applying MiXCR to the reads. The sample has 49,000 or so distinct CDR3 sequences, around 12% seen once. The CDR3 has 11 residues. Germline loops: CDR1 SGHDN, CDR2 FVKESK. This clonotype was counted only a few times. It may be a read error: a sequence one base away is much more abundant. Sequenced: a population of CD138-negative cells sorted from bone marrow. The genes are TRBV14 and TRBJ2-7; unclear D gene. This sequence was found in a donor aged 40 or older with multiple myeloma. The CDR3 region has the DNA TGTGCCAGCGGTTTTTCCTACGAGCGGTACTTC. Protein: CASGFSYERYF.